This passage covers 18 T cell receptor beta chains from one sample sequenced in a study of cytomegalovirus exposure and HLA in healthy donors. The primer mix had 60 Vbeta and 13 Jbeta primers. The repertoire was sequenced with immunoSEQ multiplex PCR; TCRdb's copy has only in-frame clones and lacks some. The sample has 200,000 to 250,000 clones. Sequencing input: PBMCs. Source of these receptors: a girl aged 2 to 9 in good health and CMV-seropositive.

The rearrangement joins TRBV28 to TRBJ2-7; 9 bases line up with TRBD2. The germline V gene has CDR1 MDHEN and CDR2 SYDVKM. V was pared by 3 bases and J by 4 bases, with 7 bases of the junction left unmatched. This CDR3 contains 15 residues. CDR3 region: CASSFLTSGLYEQYF. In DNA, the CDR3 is TGTGCCAGCAGTTTTTTGACTAGCGGACTTTACGAGCAGTACTTC.

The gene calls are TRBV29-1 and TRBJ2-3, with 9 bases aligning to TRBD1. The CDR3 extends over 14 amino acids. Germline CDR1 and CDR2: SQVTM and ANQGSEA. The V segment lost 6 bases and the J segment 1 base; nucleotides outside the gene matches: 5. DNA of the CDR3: TGCAGCGTGACAGGGGGTTACGGCACAGATACGCAGTATTTT. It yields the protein CSVTGGYGTDTQYF.

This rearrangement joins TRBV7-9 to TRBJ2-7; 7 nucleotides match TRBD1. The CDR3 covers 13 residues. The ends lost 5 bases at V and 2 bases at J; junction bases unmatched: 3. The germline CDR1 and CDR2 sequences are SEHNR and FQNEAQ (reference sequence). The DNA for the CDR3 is TGTGCCAGCAGCCCGGGACAGACCTACGAGCAGTACTTC. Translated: CASSPGQTYEQYF.

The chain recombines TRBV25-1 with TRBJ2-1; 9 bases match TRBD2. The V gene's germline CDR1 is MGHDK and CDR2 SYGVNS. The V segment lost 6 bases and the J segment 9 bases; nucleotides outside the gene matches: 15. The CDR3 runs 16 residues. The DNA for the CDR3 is TGTGCCAGCAGCCCAAACGCGGGAGGGCCATTCGGTGAGCAGTTCTTC. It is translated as CASSPNAGGPFGEQFF.

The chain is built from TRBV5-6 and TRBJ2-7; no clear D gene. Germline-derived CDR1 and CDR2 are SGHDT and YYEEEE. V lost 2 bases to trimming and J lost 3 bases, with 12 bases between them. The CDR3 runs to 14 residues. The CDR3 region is CASSLGELSYEQYF. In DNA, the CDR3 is TGTGCCAGCAGCTTAGGAGAGTTAAGCTACGAGCAGTACTTC.

CDR3 nucleotide sequence: TGCGCCAGCAGCCAGCATGGTCTAGCGGGAGTCCAAGAGACCCAGTACTTC. It yields the protein CASSQHGLAGVQETQYF. The chain has TRBV5-1 and TRBJ2-5; 10 bases are shared with TRBD2. Germline CDR1 is SGHRS and CDR2 is YFSETQ. The CDR3 loop spans 17 amino acids. The junction had 10 bases not matched to a gene; V was cut back by 4 bases and J by 1 base.

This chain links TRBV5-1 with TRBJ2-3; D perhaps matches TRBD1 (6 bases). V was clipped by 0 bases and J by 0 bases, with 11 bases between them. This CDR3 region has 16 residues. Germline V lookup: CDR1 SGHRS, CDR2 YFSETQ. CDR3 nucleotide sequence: TGCGCCAGCAGCTTGGCTAAGGACAGTAGCACAGATACGCAGTATTTT. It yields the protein CASSLAKDSSTDTQYF.

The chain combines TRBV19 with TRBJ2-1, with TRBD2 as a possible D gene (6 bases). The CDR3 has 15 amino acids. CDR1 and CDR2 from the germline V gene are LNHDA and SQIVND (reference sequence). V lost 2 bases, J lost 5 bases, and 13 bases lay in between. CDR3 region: CASSIMSSVHNEQFF. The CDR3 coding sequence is TGTGCCAGTAGTATAATGTCTAGCGTACACAATGAGCAGTTCTTC.

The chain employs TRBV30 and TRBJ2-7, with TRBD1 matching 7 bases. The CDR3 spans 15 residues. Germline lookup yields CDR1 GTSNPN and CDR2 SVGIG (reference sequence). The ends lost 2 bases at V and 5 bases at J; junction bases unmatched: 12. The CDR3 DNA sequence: TGTGCCTGGAGTTCCGGACAGGTCTTTGGGGACGAGCAGTACTTC. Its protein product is CAWSSGQVFGDEQYF. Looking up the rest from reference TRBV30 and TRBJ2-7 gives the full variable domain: SQTIHQWPATLVQPVGSPLSLECTVEGTSNPNLYWYRQAAGRGLQLLFYSVGIGQISSEVPQNLSASRPQDRQFILSSKKLLLSDSGFYLCAWSSGQVFGDEQYFGPGTRLTVT.

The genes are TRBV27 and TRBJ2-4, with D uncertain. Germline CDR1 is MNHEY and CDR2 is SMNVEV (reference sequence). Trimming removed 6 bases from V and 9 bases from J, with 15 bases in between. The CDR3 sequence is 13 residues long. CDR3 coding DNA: TGTGCCAGCAGCCCATCGGTTTTAAGCATTCAGTACTTC. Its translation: CASSPSVLSIQYF.

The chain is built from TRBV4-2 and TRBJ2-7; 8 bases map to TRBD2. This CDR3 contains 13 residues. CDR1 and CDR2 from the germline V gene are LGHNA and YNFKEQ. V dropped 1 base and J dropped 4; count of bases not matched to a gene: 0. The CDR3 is CASSQGLAYEQYF. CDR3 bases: TGTGCCAGCAGCCAAGGACTAGCGTACGAGCAGTACTTC.

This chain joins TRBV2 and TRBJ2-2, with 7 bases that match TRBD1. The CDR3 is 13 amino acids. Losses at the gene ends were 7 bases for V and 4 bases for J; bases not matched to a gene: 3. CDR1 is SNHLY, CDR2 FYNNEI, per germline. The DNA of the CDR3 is TGTGCCAGCAACAGACAGGGCACCGGGGAGCTGTTTTTT. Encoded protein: CASNRQGTGELFF.

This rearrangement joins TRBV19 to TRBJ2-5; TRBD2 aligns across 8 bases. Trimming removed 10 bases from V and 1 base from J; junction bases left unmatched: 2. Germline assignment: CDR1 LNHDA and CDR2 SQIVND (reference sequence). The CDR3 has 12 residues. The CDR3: CATGGFQETQYF. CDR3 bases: TGTGCCACGGGGGGGTTCCAAGAGACCCAGTACTTC.

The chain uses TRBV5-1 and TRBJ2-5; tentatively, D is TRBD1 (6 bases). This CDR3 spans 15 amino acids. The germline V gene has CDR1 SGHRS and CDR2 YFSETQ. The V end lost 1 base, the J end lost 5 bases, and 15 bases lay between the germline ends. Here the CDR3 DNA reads TGCGCCAGCAGCTTGCAGGGGCAACGGTCTGAGACCCAGTACTTC. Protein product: CASSLQGQRSETQYF.

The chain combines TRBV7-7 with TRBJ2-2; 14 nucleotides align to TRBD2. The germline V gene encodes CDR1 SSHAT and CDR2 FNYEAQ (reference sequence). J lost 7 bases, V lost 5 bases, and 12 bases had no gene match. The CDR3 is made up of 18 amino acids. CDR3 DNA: TGTGCCAGCAGCCCCGGGACTAGCGGGAGAGGGCGCGGCGGGGAGCTGTTTTTT. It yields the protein CASSPGTSGRGRGGELFF. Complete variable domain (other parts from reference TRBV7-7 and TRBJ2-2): GAGVSQSPRYKVTKRGQDVTLRCDPISSHATLYWYQQALGQGPEFLTYFNYEAQPDKSGLPSDRFSAERPEGSISTLTIQRTEQRDSAMYRCASSPGTSGRGRGGELFFGEGSRLTVL.

CDR3 amino acids: CASALDRNTGELFF. CDR3 bases: TGTGCCAGTGCACTGGACAGAAACACCGGGGAGCTGTTTTTT. V gene TRBV19 combines with J gene TRBJ2-2, with D possibly matching TRBD1 (6 bases). This CDR3 is 14 amino acids long. V was shortened by 8 bases and J by 2 bases, with 12 bases between the two germline ends. Germline-derived CDR1 and CDR2 are LNHDA and SQIVND (reference sequence).

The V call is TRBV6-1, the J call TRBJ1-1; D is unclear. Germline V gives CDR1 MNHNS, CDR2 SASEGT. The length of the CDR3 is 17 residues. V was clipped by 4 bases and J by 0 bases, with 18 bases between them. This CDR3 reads CASSAVERLIVNTEAFF. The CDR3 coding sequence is TGTGCCAGCAGTGCGGTGGAGAGGTTAATAGTGAACACTGAAGCTTTCTTT.

The CDR3 is CASKSAGREQYF. DNA of the CDR3: TGTGCCAGTAAATCGGCGGGTCGCGAGCAGTACTTC. V usage is TRBV19 and J usage is TRBJ2-7, with a possible D match to TRBD2 (5 bases). Germline loops: CDR1 LNHDA, CDR2 SQIVND (reference sequence). V was trimmed by 7 bases and J by 6 bases, leaving 13 bases between them. This CDR3 region has 12 residues.